Presented here are 19 T cell receptor beta chains from one specimen sequenced in a study of blood T cell repertoires in COVID-19. Repertoires were generated with immunoSEQ multiplex PCR, while TCRdb's copy carries only in-frame clones and drops some. The table lists around 150,000 clones, 81% of them singletons. Sequencing used peripheral blood. These receptors all stem from a man in his sixties with active or convalescent COVID-19.

This rearrangement joins TRBV5-6 to TRBJ2-2, with 7 nucleotides matching TRBD1. V shed 4 bases and J 3 bases; nucleotides not matched to a gene: 3. Germline values: CDR1 SGHDT, CDR2 YYEEEE. CDR3 length: 14 amino acids. The CDR3 DNA is TGTGCCAGCAGCCGACAGGGCGACACCGGGGAGCTGTTTTTT. Translation gives CASSRQGDTGELFF.

This chain connects TRBV7-9 to TRBJ2-4, with TRBD1 matching over 8 bases. This CDR3 has 15 amino acids. Per the germline V gene, CDR1 is SEHNR and CDR2 is FQNEAQ (reference sequence). After removal of 4 bases from V and 6 bases from J, the junction contained 8 bases not matched to a gene. CDR3 in amino acids: CASSSPQGAPNIQYF. For the CDR3, the DNA is TGTGCCAGCAGCTCTCCCCAGGGGGCACCAAACATTCAGTACTTC. Filled out from reference TRBV7-9 and TRBJ2-4, the complete variable domain reads DTGVSQNPRHKITKRGQNVTFRCDPISEHNRLYWYRQTLGQGPEFLTYFQNEAQLEKSRLLSDRFSAERPKGSFSTLEIQRTEQGDSAMYLCASSSPQGAPNIQYFGAGTRLSVL.

J is TRBJ2-3 and V is TRBV11-3; 16 nucleotides agree with TRBD2. J gave up 2 bases and V 5 bases, and 4 bases lay outside the gene matches. The CDR3 covers 17 residues. Germline CDR1 and CDR2: SGHNT and YENEEA. CDR3 in DNA: TGTGCCAGCAGCGCCGGGACTAGCGGGAGGGCCACAGATACGCAGTATTTT. This codes for CASSAGTSGRATDTQYF.

The V gene is TRBV3-1 (or the pseudogene TRBV3-2), the J gene TRBJ2-3, with 7 bases identical to TRBD2. Trimming took 3 bases from V and 3 from J; bases not matched to a gene: 9. This CDR3 region has 16 residues. Germline CDR1 and CDR2: LGHDT and YNNKEL (reference sequence). CDR3 DNA: TGTGCCAGCAGCCATCCCCCTGGTAGCGGGACAGATACGCAGTATTTT. Residues: CASSHPPGSGTDTQYF.

This clone was detected once. The chain carries TRBV19 and TRBJ1-5; the match to TRBD1 covers 8 bases. The CDR3 extends over 16 amino acids. CDR1 and CDR2 from the germline V gene are LNHDA and SQIVND (reference sequence). V trimming: 5 bases; J trimming: 2 bases; junction bases outside the gene matches: 8. CDR3 amino acids: CASSPSDRAGNQPQHF. In nucleotides, the CDR3 is TGTGCCAGTAGTCCGTCGGACAGGGCTGGCAATCAGCCCCAGCATTTT.

In nucleotides, the CDR3 is TGTGCCAGCAGCTTAAGTATCGGGTCTGGTGAGCAGTTCTTC. This translates into CASSLSIGSGEQFF. The genes are TRBV7-2 and TRBJ2-1; D is uncertain. CDR1 is SGHTA, CDR2 FQGNSA, per germline. The CDR3 runs 14 residues. The ends were cut back, 2 bases at V and 9 bases at J, with 14 bases in the middle.

This chain joins TRBV6-6 and TRBJ2-1; TRBD2 is a possible D gene (6 bases). This CDR3 region has 16 residues. The ends were cut back, 5 bases at V and 1 base at J, with 15 bases in the middle. Germline CDR1 is MNHNY and CDR2 is SVGAGI (reference sequence). The CDR3 region has the DNA TGTGCCAGCAGTCGGGACTTTGGCGGTTCCTACAATGAGCAGTTCTTC. Its protein product is CASSRDFGGSYNEQFF.

The chain is built from TRBV5-4 and TRBJ2-5; D call uncertain. Germline loops: CDR1 SGHNT, CDR2 YYREEE (reference sequence). This CDR3 is built from 15 residues. V gave up 4 bases and J gave up 0 bases, with 13 bases separating them. CDR3 in DNA: TGTGCCAGCAGCCCTCCGACACCGTACCAAGAGACCCAGTACTTC. Its protein product is CASSPPTPYQETQYF.

In its sample, this clone was seen once. The chain joins TRBV19 to TRBJ2-2; 7 bases are a match to TRBD1. J gave up 3 bases and V 5 bases, and 6 bases lay outside the gene matches. The CDR3 has 15 residues. The germline CDR1 and CDR2 sequences are LNHDA and SQIVND (reference sequence). The CDR3 reads CASSSRTGDTGELFF. CDR3 in DNA: TGTGCCAGTAGTTCTAGGACAGGAGACACCGGGGAGCTGTTTTTT.

The rearrangement joins TRBV29-1 to TRBJ1-4; D call uncertain. V was trimmed by 3 bases and J by 8 bases, leaving 16 bases between them. The length of the CDR3 is 14 residues. In germline, CDR1 is SQVTM, CDR2 ANQGSEA. The CDR3 region has the DNA TGCAGCGTTGATGGCGGCGACGGTTGGGAAAAACTGTTTTTT. Translation gives CSVDGGDGWEKLFF. The full variable domain, in which reference TRBV29-1 and TRBJ1-4 provide the parts outside the CDR3, is SAVISQKPSRDICQRGTSLTIQCQVDSQVTMMFWYRQQPGQSLTLIATANQGSEATYESGFVIDKFPISRPNLTFSTLTVSNMSPEDSSIYLCSVDGGDGWEKLFFGSGTQLSVL.

The sample holds one count of this clone. The chain has TRBV5-1 and TRBJ1-2, with D possibly matching TRBD1 (6 bases). The CDR3 covers 17 residues. Germline V gene lookup returns CDR1 SGHRS and CDR2 YFSETQ. V lost 2 bases to trimming and J lost 0 bases, with 17 bases between them. The CDR3 reads CASSFGWGRGTNYGYTF. The CDR3 bases are TGCGCCAGCAGCTTTGGTTGGGGCAGGGGAACTAACTATGGCTACACCTTC.

The chain is built from TRBV5-1 and TRBJ2-5; D is possibly TRBD2 (7 bases). Germline assignment: CDR1 SGHRS and CDR2 YFSETQ. The V gene lost 5 bases and the J gene lost 7 bases, with 21 bases spanning the gap. This CDR3 has 15 residues. The CDR3 protein is CASSHPRGGQGTQYF. The CDR3, as DNA: TGCGCCAGCAGTCACCCTAGGGGGGGTCAGGGGACCCAGTACTTC.

The chain joins TRBV7-9 to TRBJ2-7, with D unresolved. CDR3 size: 13 residues. With 5 bases removed from V and 2 bases from J, the gap between germline ends came to 10 bases. Germline CDR1 is SEHNR and CDR2 is FQNEAQ (reference sequence). The CDR3 sequence is CASSPGRAYEQYF. For the CDR3, the DNA is TGTGCCAGCAGCCCCGGCCGGGCCTACGAGCAGTACTTC.

J is TRBJ2-3 and V is TRBV11-2; 10 bases are shared with TRBD2. With 1 base clipped from V and 4 bases from J, the junction kept 5 bases outside the gene matches. The CDR3 totals 16 residues. Germline lookup yields CDR1 SGHAT and CDR2 FQNNGV. The CDR3 reads CASSLGALAGADTQYF. The CDR3, as DNA: TGTGCCAGCAGCTTAGGTGCCCTAGCGGGAGCAGATACGCAGTATTTT.

This clone was recorded once. The gene calls are TRBV27 and TRBJ2-7, with 7 bases identical to TRBD1. This CDR3 contains 13 residues. V was clipped by 6 bases and J by 4 bases; unmatched bases: 6. Per germline, CDR1 MNHEY and CDR2 SMNVEV (reference sequence). The CDR3 region has the DNA TGTGCCAGCAGACAGGGGCCTAGGTACGAGCAGTACTTC. It is translated as CASRQGPRYEQYF.

In its sample, this clone was seen once. The CDR3 is CATSRATGTRADTQYF. The DNA of the CDR3 is TGTGCCACCAGCAGGGCCACCGGGACTAGGGCAGATACGCAGTATTTT. The genes are TRBV15 and TRBJ2-3, with 8 bases aligning to TRBD2. The CDR3 is 16 residues long. The germline CDR1 and CDR2 sequences are LNHNV and YYDKDF (reference sequence). V shed 3 bases and J 4 bases; nucleotides not matched to a gene: 9.

Only one count was recorded for this clone. This rearrangement joins TRBV3-1 (or the pseudogene TRBV3-2) to TRBJ1-2; tentative D call: TRBD1 (5 bases). Deletions cut 4 bases from V and 9 bases from J, with 15 bases between. This CDR3 comprises 13 residues. Looked up from germline, CDR1 is LGHDT and CDR2 is YNNKEL (reference sequence). CDR3 nucleotides: TGTGCCAGCAGCCTCGGGGGGGGAGTGAGCTACACCTTC. It is translated as CASSLGGGVSYTF.

This chain uses TRBV5-1 with TRBJ2-7; TRBD1 might be the D (6 bases). CDR3 length: 15 amino acids. Trimming removed 0 bases at V and 3 bases at J, with 13 bases between. The germline gives CDR1 SGHRS, CDR2 YFSETQ. In DNA, the CDR3 is TGCGCCAGCAGCTTGGGTGGGGGACAACTCTACGAGCAGTACTTC. Translated: CASSLGGGQLYEQYF. Combining the CDR3 with reference TRBV5-1 and TRBJ2-7 gives the whole variable domain KAGVTQTPRYLIKTRGQQVTLSCSPISGHRSVSWYQQTPGQGLQFLFEYFSETQRNKGNFPGRFSGRQFSNSRSEMNVSTLELGDSALYLCASSLGGGQLYEQYFGPGTRLTVT.

This chain joins TRBV6-5 and TRBJ1-2, with D unclear. The germline V and J ends were trimmed by 2 bases and 5 bases, with 9 bases remaining between them. CDR1 MNHEY and CDR2 SVGAGI come from the germline V gene. This CDR3 has 13 amino acids. CDR3: CASSYGQLYGYTF. The CDR3, as DNA: TGTGCCAGCAGTTACGGGCAGCTATATGGCTACACCTTC.